This T cell receptor (beta chain) emerged from a study of blood T cell repertoires in COVID-19. Overall study context: COVID-19 samples from acute and convalescent phases originated in the United States, Italy and Spain. In each case, the material was cDNA or gDNA derived from T cells, B-cell-depleted T cells, or PBMCs.

Original data processing: Amplification of reference gene primers was used by the study to estimate nucleated cell counts. Assay used: immunoSEQ multiplex PCR; TCRdb lists only in-frame clones, some missing. V and J calls and clone size follow that table, whereas D and trimming were derived from the DNA. This sample has 150,000 to 200,000 clones; roughly nine tenths occur once, and the top ten carry about 2.1%. CDR3 length equals 13 residues. V lost 4 bases and J 4 bases, leaving 10 bases between the germline ends. Per germline, CDR1 ENHRY and CDR2 SYGVKD. Sequencing input: peripheral blood. V usage is TRBV10-3 and J usage is TRBJ1-1, with D perhaps TRBD1 (6 bases). The sequence came from a man aged 18-30 years who had recovered from COVID-19. The DNA for the CDR3 is TGTGCCATCAGTGGGGGGCCTGGCACTGAAGCTTTCTTT. Translating gives CAISGGPGTEAFF.